This T cell receptor (beta chain) was captured in a study of beta chain features in type 1 diabetes. General study results and limits: It was possible that PCR favored shorter templates, equally so in patients and controls. For Type 1 diabetes patients, all four CD4+ subsets carried TCRB CDR3s that were moderately but significantly shorter. Reduced insertions and increased deletions marked VDJ junctions in type 1 diabetes patients.

What was sequenced were expressed TCRB transcripts, since all of the isolated RNA had been reverse transcribed. Reads from naive, central memory and regulatory T cell samples averaged about 3.3 million. Method: immunoSEQ multiplex PCR; TCRdb's copy keeps in-frame clones and lacks some. The table includes approximately 470,000 clones, approximately 30% detected once. This CDR3 spans 16 amino acids. Germline V gene sequence: CDR1 LGHNA, CDR2 YNFKEQ. V shed 4 bases and J 5 bases; nucleotides not matched to a gene: 10. A word on this clone: Its antigen is currently unknown.

The receptor comes from a man aged 18 to 30 in good health. The sequenced sample consisted of naive CD4+ T cells from blood. J is TRBJ1-4 and V is TRBV4-2; 7 bases map to TRBD1. In nucleotides, the CDR3 is TGTGCCAGCAGCCGTGACCCGGGACAGACAAATGAAAAACTGTTTTTT. Protein: CASSRDPGQTNEKLFF.